This T cell receptor beta chain derives from a study of T cells after yellow fever vaccination. This clonotype appeared a few times. TCRdb fed the 5' RACE reads into MiXCR, producing one record per CDR3 protein. Of some 390,000 distinct CDR3 sequences in the sample, approximately 5.7% were seen once. The sequence was obtained from a young man who received the YFV17D yellow fever vaccine. The material sequenced was PBMCs, taken 5 days after the yellow fever booster vaccination.

CDR3 in DNA: TGTGCCCCGGGCCCAGGGATGAACACTGAAGCTTTCTTT. Translation gives CAPGPGMNTEAFF. The rearrangement uses TRBV24-1 and TRBJ1-1, with a possible D match to TRBD1 (5 bases). The CDR3 has 13 amino acids. Germline CDR1 reads KGHDR; CDR2 reads SFDVKD. Trimming left V 12 bases short and J 0 bases short, with 13 bases between.